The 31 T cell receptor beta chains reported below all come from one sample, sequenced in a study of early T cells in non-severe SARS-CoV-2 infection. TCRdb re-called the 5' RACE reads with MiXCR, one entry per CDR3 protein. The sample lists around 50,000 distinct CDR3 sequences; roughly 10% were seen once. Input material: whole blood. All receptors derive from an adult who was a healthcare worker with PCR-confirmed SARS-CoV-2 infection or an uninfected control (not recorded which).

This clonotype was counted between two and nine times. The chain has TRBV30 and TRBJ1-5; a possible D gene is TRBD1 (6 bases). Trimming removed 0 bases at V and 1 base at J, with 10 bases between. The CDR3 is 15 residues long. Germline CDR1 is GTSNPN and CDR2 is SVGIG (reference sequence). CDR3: CAWSVSGASNQPQHF. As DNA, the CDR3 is TGTGCCTGGAGTGTATCAGGGGCGAGCAATCAGCCCCAGCATTTT. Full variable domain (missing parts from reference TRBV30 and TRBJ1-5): SQTIHQWPATLVQPVGSPLSLECTVEGTSNPNLYWYRQAAGRGLQLLFYSVGIGQISSEVPQNLSASRPQDRQFILSSKKLLLSDSGFYLCAWSVSGASNQPQHFGDGTRLSIL.

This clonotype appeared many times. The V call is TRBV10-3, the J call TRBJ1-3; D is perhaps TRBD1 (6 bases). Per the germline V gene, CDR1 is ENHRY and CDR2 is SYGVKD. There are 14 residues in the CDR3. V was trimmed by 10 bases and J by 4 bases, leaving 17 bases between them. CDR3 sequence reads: CATFGDISGNTIYF. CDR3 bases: TGTGCCACATTTGGGGACATATCCGGAAACACCATATATTTT.

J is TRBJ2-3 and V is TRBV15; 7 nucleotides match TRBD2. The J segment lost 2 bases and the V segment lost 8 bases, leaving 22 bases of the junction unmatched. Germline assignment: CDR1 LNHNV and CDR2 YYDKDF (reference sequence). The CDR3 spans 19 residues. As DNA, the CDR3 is TGTGCCACCTCATTAGCGCCCGGACTGCTGGGAGGGGACACAGATACGCAGTATTTT. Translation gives CATSLAPGLLGGDTDTQYF.

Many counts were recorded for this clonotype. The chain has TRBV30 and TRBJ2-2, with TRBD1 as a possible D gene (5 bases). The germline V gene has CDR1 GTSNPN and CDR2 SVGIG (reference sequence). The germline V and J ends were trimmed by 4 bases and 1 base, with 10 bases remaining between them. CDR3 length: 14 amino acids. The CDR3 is CAWNWGQNTGELFF. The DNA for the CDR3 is TGTGCCTGGAATTGGGGCCAGAACACCGGGGAGCTGTTTTTT.

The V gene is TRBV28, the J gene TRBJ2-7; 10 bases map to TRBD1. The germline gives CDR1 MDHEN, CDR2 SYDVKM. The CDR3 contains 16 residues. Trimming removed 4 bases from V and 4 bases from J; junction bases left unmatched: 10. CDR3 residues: CASSSTGTGAGYEQYF. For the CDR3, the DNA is TGTGCCAGCAGTTCCACCGGGACAGGGGCTGGTTACGAGCAGTACTTC.

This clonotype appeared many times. The CDR3 loop is CASRNRDFRDTQYF. Written as DNA, the CDR3 is TGTGCCAGCAGGAACCGGGACTTCCGAGATACGCAGTATTTT. This chain links TRBV28 with TRBJ2-3, with D perhaps TRBD2 (6 bases). The V and J ends lost 6 bases and 5 bases respectively, with 15 bases between them. CDR1 is MDHEN, CDR2 SYDVKM, per germline. The CDR3 totals 14 residues.

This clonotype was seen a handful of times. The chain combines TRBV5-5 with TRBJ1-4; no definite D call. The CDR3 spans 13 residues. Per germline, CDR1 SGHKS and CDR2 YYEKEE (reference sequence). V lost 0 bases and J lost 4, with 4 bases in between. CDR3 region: CASSLDVNEKLFF. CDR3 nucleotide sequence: TGTGCCAGCAGCTTGGATGTTAATGAAAAACTGTTTTTT.

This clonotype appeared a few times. Here the CDR3 DNA reads TGCGCCAGCAGCCAAGAAGGATCAGGGACCTCTGGGGCCAACGTCCTGACTTTC. Its translation is CASSQEGSGTSGANVLTF. This chain links TRBV4-1 with TRBJ2-6; D tentatively fits TRBD1 or TRBD2 (5 bases each). The CDR3 has 18 residues. In germline, CDR1 is MGHRA, CDR2 YSYEKL. Between the trimmed V and J ends, which lost 0 bases and 0 bases, there was a span of 12 bases.

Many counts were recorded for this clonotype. Here the CDR3 DNA reads TGTGCCAGCAGTTTGGCCCCCGGGGTAGGTGGGGGTGAGCAGTTCTTC. Residues: CASSLAPGVGGGEQFF. The chain links TRBV27 to TRBJ2-1; the D call may be TRBD1 or TRBD2 (5 bases each). The V end was cut by 3 bases, the J end by 9 bases, with 21 bases between. This CDR3 is 16 amino acids long. Germline CDR1 and CDR2: MNHEY and SMNVEV (reference sequence).

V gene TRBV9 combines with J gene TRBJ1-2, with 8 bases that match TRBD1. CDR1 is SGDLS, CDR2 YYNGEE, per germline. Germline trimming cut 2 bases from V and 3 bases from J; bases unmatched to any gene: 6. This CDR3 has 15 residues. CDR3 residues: CASSVMTGEDYGYTF. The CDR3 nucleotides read TGTGCCAGCAGCGTGATGACAGGGGAGGACTATGGCTACACCTTC.

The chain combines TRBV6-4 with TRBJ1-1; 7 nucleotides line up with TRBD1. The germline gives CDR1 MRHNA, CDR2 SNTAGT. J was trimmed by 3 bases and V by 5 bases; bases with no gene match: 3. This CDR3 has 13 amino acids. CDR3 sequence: CASSLQGDTEAFF. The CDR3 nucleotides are TGTGCCAGCAGTCTTCAGGGGGACACTGAAGCTTTCTTT.

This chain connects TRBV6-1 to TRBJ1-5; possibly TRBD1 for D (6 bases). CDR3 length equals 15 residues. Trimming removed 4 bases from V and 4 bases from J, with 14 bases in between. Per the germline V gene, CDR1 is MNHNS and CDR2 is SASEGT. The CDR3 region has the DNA TGTGCCAGCAGTGCGACAGGACGGATGAATCAGCCCCAGCATTTT. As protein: CASSATGRMNQPQHF.

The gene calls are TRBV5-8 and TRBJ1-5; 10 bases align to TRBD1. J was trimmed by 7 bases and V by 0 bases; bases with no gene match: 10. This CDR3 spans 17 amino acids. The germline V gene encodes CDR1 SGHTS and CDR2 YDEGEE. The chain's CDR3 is CASSLGQGARMDQPQHF. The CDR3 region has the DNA TGTGCCAGCAGCTTGGGACAGGGGGCGCGGATGGACCAGCCCCAGCATTTT.

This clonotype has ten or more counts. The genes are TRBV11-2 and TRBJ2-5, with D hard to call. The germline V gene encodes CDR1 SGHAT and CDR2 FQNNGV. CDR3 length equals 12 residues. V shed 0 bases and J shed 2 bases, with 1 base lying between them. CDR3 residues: CASSLEQETQYF. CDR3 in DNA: TGTGCCAGCAGCTTAGAGCAAGAGACCCAGTACTTC.

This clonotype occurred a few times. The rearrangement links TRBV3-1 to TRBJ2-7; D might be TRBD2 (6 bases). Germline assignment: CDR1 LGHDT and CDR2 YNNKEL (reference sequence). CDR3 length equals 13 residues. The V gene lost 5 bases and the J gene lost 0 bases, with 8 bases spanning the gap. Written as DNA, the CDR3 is TGTGCCAGCAGCTCGGGACTCTCCTACGAGCAGTACTTC. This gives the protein CASSSGLSYEQYF.

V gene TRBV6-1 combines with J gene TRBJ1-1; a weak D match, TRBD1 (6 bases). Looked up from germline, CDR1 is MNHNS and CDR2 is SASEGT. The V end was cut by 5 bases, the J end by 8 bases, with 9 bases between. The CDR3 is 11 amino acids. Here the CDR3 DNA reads TGTGCCAGCAGTACAACAGGGGAAGCTTTCTTT. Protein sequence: CASSTTGEAFF.

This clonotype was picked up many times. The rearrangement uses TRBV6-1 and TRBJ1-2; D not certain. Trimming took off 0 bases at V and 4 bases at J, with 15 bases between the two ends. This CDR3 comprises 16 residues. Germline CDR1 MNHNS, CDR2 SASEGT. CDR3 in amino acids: CASSEAGEGYGYGYTF. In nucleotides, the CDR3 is TGTGCCAGCAGTGAAGCGGGCGAAGGGTATGGCTATGGCTACACCTTC.

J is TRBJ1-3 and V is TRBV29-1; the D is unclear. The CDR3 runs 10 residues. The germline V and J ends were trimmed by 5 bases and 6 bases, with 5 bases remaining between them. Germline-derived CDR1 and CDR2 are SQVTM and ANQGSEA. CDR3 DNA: TGCAGCGTTATAGAAAACACCATATATTTT. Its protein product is CSVIENTIYF.

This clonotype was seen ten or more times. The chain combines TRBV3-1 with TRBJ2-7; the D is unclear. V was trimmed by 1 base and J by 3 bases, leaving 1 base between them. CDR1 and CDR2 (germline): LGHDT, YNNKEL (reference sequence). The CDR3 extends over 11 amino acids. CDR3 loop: CASSQGYEQYF. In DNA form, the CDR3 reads TGTGCCAGCAGCCAAGGCTACGAGCAGTACTTC.

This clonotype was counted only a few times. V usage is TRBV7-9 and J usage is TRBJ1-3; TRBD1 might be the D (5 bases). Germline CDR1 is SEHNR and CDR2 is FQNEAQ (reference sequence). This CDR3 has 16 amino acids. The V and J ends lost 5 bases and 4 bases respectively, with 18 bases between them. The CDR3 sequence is CASSPPGRSQGNTIYF. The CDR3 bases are TGTGCCAGCAGCCCCCCGGGACGTAGCCAAGGAAACACCATATATTTT. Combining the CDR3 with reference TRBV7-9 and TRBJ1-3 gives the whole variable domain DTGVSQNPRHKITKRGQNVTFRCDPISEHNRLYWYRQTLGQGPEFLTYFQNEAQLEKSRLLSDRFSAERPKGSFSTLEIQRTEQGDSAMYLCASSPPGRSQGNTIYFGEGSWLTVV.

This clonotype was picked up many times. The CDR3: CASSLGRNNEQFF. The CDR3 region has the DNA TGTGCCAGCAGCTTAGGTCGGAACAATGAGCAGTTCTTC. The rearrangement links TRBV11-2 to TRBJ2-1; D unclear. Germline assignment: CDR1 SGHAT and CDR2 FQNNGV. The CDR3 loop spans 13 amino acids. V was pared by 1 base and J by 5 bases, with 6 bases between. Looking up the rest from reference TRBV11-2 and TRBJ2-1 gives the full variable domain: EAGVAQSPRYKIIEKRQSVAFWCNPISGHATLYWYQQILGQGPKLLIQFQNNGVVDDSQLPKDRFSAERLKGVDSTLKIQPAKLEDSAVYLCASSLGRNNEQFFGPGTRLTVL.

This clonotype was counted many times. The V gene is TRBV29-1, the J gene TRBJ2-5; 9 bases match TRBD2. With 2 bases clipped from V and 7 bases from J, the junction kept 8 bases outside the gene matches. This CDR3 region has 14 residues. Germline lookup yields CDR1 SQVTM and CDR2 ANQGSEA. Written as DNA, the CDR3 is TGCAGCGTTGAATCCCCTAGCGGGGACGGGACCCAGTACTTC. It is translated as CSVESPSGDGTQYF.

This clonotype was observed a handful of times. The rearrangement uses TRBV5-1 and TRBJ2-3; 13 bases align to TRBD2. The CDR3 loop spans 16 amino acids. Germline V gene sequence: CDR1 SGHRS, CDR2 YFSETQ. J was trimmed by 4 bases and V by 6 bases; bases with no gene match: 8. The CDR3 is CASKGLAGNSADTQYF. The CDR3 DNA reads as TGCGCCAGCAAGGGACTAGCGGGAAATAGCGCAGATACGCAGTATTTT.

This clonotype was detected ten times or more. The chain's CDR3 is CASSLGSLAGLSGANVLTF. CDR3 DNA sequence: TGTGCCAGCAGCTTAGGTAGCCTAGCGGGCCTCTCTGGGGCCAACGTCCTGACTTTC. The chain carries TRBV11-2 and TRBJ2-6; 8 bases map to TRBD2. Trimming removed 1 base from V and 0 bases from J; junction bases left unmatched: 8. Germline CDR1 and CDR2: SGHAT and FQNNGV. This CDR3 contains 19 residues.

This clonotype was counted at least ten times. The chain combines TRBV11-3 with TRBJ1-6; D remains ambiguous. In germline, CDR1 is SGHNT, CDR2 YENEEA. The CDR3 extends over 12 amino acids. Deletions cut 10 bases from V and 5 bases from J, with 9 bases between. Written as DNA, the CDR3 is TGTGCCACGACACAAGATAATTCACCCCTCCACTTT. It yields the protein CATTQDNSPLHF.

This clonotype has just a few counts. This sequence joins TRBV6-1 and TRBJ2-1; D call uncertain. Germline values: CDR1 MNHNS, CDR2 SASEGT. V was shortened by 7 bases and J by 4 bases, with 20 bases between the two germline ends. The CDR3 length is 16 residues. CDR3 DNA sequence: TGTGCCAGCACCAAAGAGAGGAGCCCTCGATACAATGAGCAGTTCTTC. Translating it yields CASTKERSPRYNEQFF.

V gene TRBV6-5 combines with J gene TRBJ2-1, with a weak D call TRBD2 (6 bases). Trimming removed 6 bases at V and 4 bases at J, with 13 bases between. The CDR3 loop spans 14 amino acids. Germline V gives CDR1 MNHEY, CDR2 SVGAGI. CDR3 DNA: TGTGCCAGCAGGGGGGGTTTTGCTTACAATGAGCAGTTCTTC. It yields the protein CASRGGFAYNEQFF.

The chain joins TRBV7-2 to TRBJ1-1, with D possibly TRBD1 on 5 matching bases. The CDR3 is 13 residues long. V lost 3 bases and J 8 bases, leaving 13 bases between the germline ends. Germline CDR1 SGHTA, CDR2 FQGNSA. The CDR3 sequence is CASSLSRAFEAFF. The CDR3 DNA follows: TGTGCCAGCAGCTTGAGCAGGGCTTTCGAAGCTTTCTTT. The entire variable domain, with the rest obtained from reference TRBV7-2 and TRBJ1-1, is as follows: GAGVSQSPSNKVTEKGKDVELRCDPISGHTALYWYRQSLGQGLEFLIYFQGNSAPDKSGLPSDRFSAERTGGSVSTLTIQRTQQEDSAVYLCASSLSRAFEAFFGQGTRLTVV.

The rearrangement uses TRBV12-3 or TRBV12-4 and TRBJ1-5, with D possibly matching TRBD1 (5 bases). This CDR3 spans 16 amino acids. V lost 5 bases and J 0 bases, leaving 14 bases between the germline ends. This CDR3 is CASSPQAGFSNQPQHF. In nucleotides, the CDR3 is TGTGCCAGCAGTCCCCAAGCAGGGTTTAGCAATCAGCCCCAGCATTTT.

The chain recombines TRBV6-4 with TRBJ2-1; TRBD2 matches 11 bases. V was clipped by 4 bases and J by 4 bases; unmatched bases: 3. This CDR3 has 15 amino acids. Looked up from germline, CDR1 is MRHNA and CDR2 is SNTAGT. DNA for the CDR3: TGTGCCAGCAGTGTACTAGCGGGAGAGTACAATGAGCAGTTCTTC. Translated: CASSVLAGEYNEQFF.

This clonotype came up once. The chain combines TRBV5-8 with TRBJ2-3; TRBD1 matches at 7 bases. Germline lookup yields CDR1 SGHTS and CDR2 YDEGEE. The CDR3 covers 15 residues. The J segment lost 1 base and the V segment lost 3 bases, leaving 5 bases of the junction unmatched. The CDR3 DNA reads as TGTGCCAGCAGCTCCACAGGGGAAGGCACAGATACGCAGTATTTT. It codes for CASSSTGEGTDTQYF.